This T cell receptor (beta chain) was identified in a study of beta chain features in type 1 diabetes. TCRB transcripts that were expressed got sequenced, as all of the isolated RNA had been reverse transcribed. Profiling relied on immunoSEQ multiplex PCR, and the TCRdb table lists in-frame clones only, not all of them. Of roughly 280,000 clones listed, roughly 25% are singletons. This clone was seen only a few times. Its antigen is undetermined. Staining for CD45RO/CCR7/CD25/CD127/CD95/CD27 allowed sorting of CD4+ naive, central memory, regulatory and stem cell-like memory cells. Study results and limitations: TCRB CDR3s from Type 1 diabetes patients were moderately but significantly shorter in all four CD4+ subsets. Whether HLA type influences TCRB rearrangement remained unresolved here.

The CDR3 has 13 residues. The V end lost 2 bases, the J end lost 8 bases, and 10 bases lay between the germline ends. Germline V gene sequence: CDR1 SGHRS, CDR2 YFSETQ. Material: naive CD4+ T cells from blood. This chain links TRBV5-1 with TRBJ1-4; no definite D call. The sequence derives from a woman in her thirties with type 1 diabetes. The CDR3, as DNA: TGCGCCAGCAGCTTTGGCCCAGTGGAAAAACTGTTTTTT. This codes for CASSFGPVEKLFF.